One T cell receptor (beta chain) is described in this entry. Its cognate antigen is unknown. These data originate in a study of blood T cells in healthy people across ages. Study results and limitations: When set beside aged donors, long-lived donors presented more naive CD4+ cells and higher diversity.

It was with a sample-barcoded 5' primer and a J-beta primer mix that a second PCR of roughly 6 to 11 cycles was run. TCRdb reprocessed the 5' RACE reads with MiXCR, giving one entry per CDR3 protein. The sample contains about 1.4 million distinct CDR3 sequences, roughly 64% of which appear only once. The CDR3 consists of 13 residues. Per the germline V gene, CDR1 is MNHEY and CDR2 is SMNVEV (reference sequence). Trimming cost V 6 bases and J 8 bases, with 13 bases left between them. Material: blood. The TCR originated in a man aged 18 to 29 in good health. This sequence joins TRBV27 and TRBJ1-4, with D hard to call. The CDR3 region is CASRRTAAEKLFF. The CDR3 coding sequence is TGTGCCAGCAGACGGACTGCCGCCGAAAAACTGTTTTTT.